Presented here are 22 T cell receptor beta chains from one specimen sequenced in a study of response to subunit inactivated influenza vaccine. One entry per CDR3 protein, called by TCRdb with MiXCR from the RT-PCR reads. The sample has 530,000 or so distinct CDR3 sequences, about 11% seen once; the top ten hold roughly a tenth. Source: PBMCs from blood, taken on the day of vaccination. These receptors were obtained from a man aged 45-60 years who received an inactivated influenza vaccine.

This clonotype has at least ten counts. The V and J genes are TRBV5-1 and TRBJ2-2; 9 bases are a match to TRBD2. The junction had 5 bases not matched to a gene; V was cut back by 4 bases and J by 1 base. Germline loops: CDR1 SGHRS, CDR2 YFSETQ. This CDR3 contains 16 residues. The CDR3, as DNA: TGCGCCAGCAGCACCGAGACTAGCGGGAACACCGGGGAGCTGTTTTTT. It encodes CASSTETSGNTGELFF. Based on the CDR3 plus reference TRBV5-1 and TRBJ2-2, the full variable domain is KAGVTQTPRYLIKTRGQQVTLSCSPISGHRSVSWYQQTPGQGLQFLFEYFSETQRNKGNFPGRFSGRQFSNSRSEMNVSTLELGDSALYLCASSTETSGNTGELFFGEGSRLTVL.

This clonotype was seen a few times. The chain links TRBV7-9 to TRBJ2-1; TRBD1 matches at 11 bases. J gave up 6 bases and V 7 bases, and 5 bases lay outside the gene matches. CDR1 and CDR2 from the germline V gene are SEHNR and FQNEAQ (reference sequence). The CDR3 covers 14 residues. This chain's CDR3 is CASIGQGAFNEQFF. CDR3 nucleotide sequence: TGTGCCAGCATTGGACAGGGGGCTTTCAATGAGCAGTTCTTC.

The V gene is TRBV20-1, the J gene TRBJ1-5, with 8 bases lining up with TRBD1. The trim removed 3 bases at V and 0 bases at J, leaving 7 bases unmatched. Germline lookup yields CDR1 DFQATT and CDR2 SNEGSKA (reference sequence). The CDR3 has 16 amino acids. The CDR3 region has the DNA TGCAGTGCTAGTATCGACAGGGGATATAGCAATCAGCCCCAGCATTTT. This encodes CSASIDRGYSNQPQHF.

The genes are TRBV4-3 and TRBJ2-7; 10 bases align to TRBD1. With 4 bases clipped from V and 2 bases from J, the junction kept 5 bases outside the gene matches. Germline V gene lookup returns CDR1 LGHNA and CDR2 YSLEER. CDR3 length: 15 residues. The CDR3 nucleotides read TGCGCCAGCAGCCTAACCGGGACAGGGGCCTACGAGCAGTACTTC. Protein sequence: CASSLTGTGAYEQYF.

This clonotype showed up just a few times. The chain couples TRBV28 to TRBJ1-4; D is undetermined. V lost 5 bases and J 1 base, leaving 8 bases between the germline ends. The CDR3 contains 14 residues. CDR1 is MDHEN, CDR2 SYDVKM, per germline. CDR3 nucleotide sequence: TGTGCCAGCAGTGCCAGACGAACTAATGAAAAACTGTTTTTT. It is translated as CASSARRTNEKLFF.

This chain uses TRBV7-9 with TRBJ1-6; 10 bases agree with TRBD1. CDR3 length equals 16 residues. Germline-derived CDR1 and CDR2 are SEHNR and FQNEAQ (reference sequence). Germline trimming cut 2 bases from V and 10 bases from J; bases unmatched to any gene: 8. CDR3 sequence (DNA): TGTGCCAGCAGCTTACGAGGGACAGGGGAAAGCTCACCCCTCCACTTT. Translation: CASSLRGTGESSPLHF.

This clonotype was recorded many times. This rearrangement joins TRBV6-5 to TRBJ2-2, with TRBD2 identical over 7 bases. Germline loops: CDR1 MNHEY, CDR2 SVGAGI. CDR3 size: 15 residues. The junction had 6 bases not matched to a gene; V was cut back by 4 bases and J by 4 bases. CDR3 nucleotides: TGTGCCAGCAGTTCCTCAGGGAGGGGCACCGGGGAGCTGTTTTTT. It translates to CASSSSGRGTGELFF.

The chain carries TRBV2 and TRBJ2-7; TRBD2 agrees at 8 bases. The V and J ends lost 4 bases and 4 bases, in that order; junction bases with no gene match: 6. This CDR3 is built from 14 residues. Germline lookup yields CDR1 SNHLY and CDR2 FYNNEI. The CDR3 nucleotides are TGTGCCAGCAGTGGAGCGGGAGTGGCGTACGAGCAGTACTTC. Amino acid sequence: CASSGAGVAYEQYF.

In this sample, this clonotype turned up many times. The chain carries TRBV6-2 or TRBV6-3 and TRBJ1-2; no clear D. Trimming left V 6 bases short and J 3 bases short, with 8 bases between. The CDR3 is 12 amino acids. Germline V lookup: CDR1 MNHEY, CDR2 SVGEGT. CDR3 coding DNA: TGTGCCAGCAGGCGCGGGGACTATGGCTACACCTTC. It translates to CASRRGDYGYTF.

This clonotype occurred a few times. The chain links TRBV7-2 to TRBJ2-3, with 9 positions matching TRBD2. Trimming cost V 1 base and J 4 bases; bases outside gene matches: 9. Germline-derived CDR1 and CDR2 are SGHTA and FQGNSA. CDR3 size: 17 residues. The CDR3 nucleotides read TGTGCCAGCAGCTTAGTAGGCGGGGGGGCCGCCGCAGATACGCAGTATTTT. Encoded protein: CASSLVGGGAAADTQYF.

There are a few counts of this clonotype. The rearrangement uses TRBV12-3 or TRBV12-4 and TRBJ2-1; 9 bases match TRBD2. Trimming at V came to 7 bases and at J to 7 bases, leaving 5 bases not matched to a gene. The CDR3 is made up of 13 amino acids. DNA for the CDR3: TGTGCCAGCAAAGCGGGGGGAGGAAATGAGCAGTTCTTC. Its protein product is CASKAGGGNEQFF.

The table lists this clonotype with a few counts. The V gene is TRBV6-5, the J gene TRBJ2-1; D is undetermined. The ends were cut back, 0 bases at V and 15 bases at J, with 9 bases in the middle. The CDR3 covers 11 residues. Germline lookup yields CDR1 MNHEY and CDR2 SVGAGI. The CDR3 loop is CASSYSRYLFF. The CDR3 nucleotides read TGTGCCAGCAGTTACTCTAGATACCTGTTCTTC.

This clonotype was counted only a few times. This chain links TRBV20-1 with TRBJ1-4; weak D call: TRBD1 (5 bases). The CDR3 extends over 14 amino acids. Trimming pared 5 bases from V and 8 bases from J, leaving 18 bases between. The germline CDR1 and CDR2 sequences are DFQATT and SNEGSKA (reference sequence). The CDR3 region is CSAPTPGGREKLFF. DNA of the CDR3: TGCAGTGCTCCCACCCCGGGGGGTCGGGAAAAACTGTTTTTT.

This CDR3 reads CASSPGGLAGSSYNEQFF. In DNA, the CDR3 is TGTGCCAGCTCACCGGGGGGGCTAGCGGGAAGCTCCTACAATGAGCAGTTCTTC. V is TRBV18 and J is TRBJ2-1; 9 positions match TRBD2. The CDR3 is 18 amino acids. The germline V gene encodes CDR1 KGHSH and CDR2 LQKENI. Unmatched junction bases numbered 9, after V lost 3 bases and J lost 0 bases.

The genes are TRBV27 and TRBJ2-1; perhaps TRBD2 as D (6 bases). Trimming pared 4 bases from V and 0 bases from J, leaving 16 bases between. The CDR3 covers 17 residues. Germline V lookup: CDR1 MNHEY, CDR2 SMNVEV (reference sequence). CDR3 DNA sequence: TGTGCCAGCAGTTCTTACCCTGGAGGGCCCTCCTACAATGAGCAGTTCTTC. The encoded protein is CASSSYPGGPSYNEQFF.

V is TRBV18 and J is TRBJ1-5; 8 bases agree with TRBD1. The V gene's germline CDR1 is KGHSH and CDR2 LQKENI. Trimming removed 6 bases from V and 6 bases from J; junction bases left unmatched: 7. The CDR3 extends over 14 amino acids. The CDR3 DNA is TGTGCCAGCTCCCTGGGACAGGCGGTTCAGCCCCAGCATTTT. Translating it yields CASSLGQAVQPQHF.

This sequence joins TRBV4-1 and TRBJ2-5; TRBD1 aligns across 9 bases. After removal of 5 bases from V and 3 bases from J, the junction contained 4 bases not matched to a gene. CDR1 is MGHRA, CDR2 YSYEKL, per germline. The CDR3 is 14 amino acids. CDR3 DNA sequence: TGCGCCAGCAGCTCCCGGACAGGGGAAGAGACCCAGTACTTC. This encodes CASSSRTGEETQYF.

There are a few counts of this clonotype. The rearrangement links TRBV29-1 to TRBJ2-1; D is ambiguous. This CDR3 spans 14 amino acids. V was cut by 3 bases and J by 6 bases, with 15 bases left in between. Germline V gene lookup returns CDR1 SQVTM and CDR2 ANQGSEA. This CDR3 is CSVDGYGDSNEQFF. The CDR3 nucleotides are TGCAGCGTTGATGGTTATGGGGATTCCAATGAGCAGTTCTTC.

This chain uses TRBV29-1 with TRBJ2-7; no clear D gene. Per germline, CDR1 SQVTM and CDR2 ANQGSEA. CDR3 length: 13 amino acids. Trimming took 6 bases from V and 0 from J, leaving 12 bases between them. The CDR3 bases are TGCAGCGTGCGTGTGACGGACTCCTACGAGCAGTACTTC. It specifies CSVRVTDSYEQYF.

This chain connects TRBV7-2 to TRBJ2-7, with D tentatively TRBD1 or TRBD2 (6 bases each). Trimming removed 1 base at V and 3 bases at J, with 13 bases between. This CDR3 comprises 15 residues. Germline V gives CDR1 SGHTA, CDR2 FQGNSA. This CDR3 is CASSLEGGPSYEQYF. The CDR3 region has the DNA TGTGCCAGCAGCTTAGAGGGGGGACCGAGCTACGAGCAGTACTTC.

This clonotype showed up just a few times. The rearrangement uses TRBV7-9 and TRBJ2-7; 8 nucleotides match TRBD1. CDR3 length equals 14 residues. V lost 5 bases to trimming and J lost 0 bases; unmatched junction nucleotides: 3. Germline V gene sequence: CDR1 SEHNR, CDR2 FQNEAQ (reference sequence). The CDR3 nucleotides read TGTGCCAGCAGCACGGACAGGGTCTCCTACGAGCAGTACTTC. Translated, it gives CASSTDRVSYEQYF.

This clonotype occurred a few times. The CDR3 nucleotides are TGCAGTGCTGGCCCGGGGGATGAGCAGTTCTTC. It translates to CSAGPGDEQFF. This chain uses TRBV20-1 with TRBJ2-1; D is perhaps TRBD2 (6 bases). The CDR3 runs to 11 residues. The germline V gene has CDR1 DFQATT and CDR2 SNEGSKA (reference sequence). V was clipped by 5 bases and J by 8 bases, with 10 bases between them.